The clone carrying this T cell receptor beta chain was detected ten times or more. Time point defined: newly diagnosed GD, antithyroid drugs for less than 3 months. RNA extracted from PBMCs served as the sequencing template. CDR1 is LNHDA, CDR2 SQIVND, per germline (reference sequence). The CDR3 runs 12 residues. V lost 6 bases, J lost 8 bases, and 5 bases stayed unmatched. The data were obtained in a study of regulatory T cells in long-lasting Graves disease. Arm-PCR of CDR3 regions and iRepertoire HTBI primers were the basis on which TCR beta libraries were built. MiXCR was run by TCRdb on the multiplex PCR reads, yielding one entry per CDR3 protein. The sample contains about 310,000 distinct CDR3 sequences, about 20% of which appear only once.

The specimen comprised peripheral blood mononuclear cells (PBMCs), sampled at new diagnosis, from a patient treated with antithyroid drugs. This clonotype was obtained from a female donor with Graves disease. The rearrangement links TRBV19 to TRBJ1-1; 8 bases match TRBD1. In nucleotides, the CDR3 is TGTGCCAGTAGGACAGGGGCAGGAGAAGCTTTCTTT. Amino acids: CASRTGAGEAFF.